Shown below are 8 T cell receptor beta chains from a single sample sequenced in a study of blood T cell repertoires in COVID-19 (dated by TCRdb to the early 2020s). Receptor amplification or capture employed the immunoSEQ multiplex PCR assay. Held by TCRdb, this immuneACCESS table contains in-frame sequences only and omits some clones. Under half of the omission traces to an unresolved V gene where checked; the cause of the rest is unknown. A total of 200,000 to 250,000 clones appear in this sample, around 86% of them only once. The ten biggest clones cover roughly 8.2% of the sample. The sample consisted of peripheral blood. The origin of the receptors is an elderly woman with COVID-19, enrolled during active disease.

The chain employs TRBV19 and TRBJ2-2; 8 bases map to TRBD1. This CDR3 region has 16 residues. The V and J ends lost 3 bases and 4 bases, in that order; junction bases with no gene match: 7. Germline values: CDR1 LNHDA, CDR2 SQIVND (reference sequence). The CDR3 protein is CASSIIQGAGTGELFF. The DNA of the CDR3 is TGTGCCAGTAGTATCATTCAGGGGGCTGGCACCGGGGAGCTGTTTTTT.

The rearrangement joins TRBV7-2 to TRBJ2-1, with unresolved D. The V end lost 0 bases, the J end lost 5 bases, and 11 bases lay between the germline ends. Per germline, CDR1 SGHTA and CDR2 FQGNSA. The CDR3 totals 15 residues. Here the CDR3 reads CASSLAGLSNNEQFF. Here the CDR3 DNA reads TGTGCCAGCAGCTTAGCGGGCTTAAGTAACAATGAGCAGTTCTTC.

CDR3 in amino acids: CASSQEILAGETNEQFF. The CDR3 DNA reads TGCGCCAGCAGCCAAGAGATCTTAGCGGGGGAGACCAATGAGCAGTTCTTC. The rearrangement joins TRBV4-1 to TRBJ2-1; 9 bases fit TRBD2. The V and J ends lost 0 bases and 6 bases, in that order; junction bases with no gene match: 9. The CDR3 covers 17 residues. The V gene's germline CDR1 is MGHRA and CDR2 YSYEKL.

The chain recombines TRBV5-4 with TRBJ1-1; possibly TRBD1 for D (5 bases). V was pared by 4 bases and J by 0 bases, with 13 bases between. CDR1 is SGHNT, CDR2 YYREEE, per germline (reference sequence). The CDR3 has 15 residues. This CDR3 reads CASSQRLTVNTEAFF. For the CDR3, the DNA is TGTGCCAGCAGCCAAAGACTGACAGTGAACACTGAAGCTTTCTTT.

This chain joins TRBV10-3 and TRBJ1-2; 9 bases are shared with TRBD1. Trimming at V came to 4 bases and at J to 5 bases, leaving 5 bases not matched to a gene. This CDR3 has 14 amino acids. CDR1 is ENHRY, CDR2 SYGVKD, per germline. In DNA, the CDR3 is TGTGCCATCAGTGGTACAGGGGGCAGTTATGGCTACACCTTC. Protein: CAISGTGGSYGYTF.

The J gene is TRBJ2-1, the V gene TRBV19; 13 bases agree with TRBD2. Germline CDR1 and CDR2: LNHDA and SQIVND (reference sequence). The V gene end was trimmed by 0 bases and the J gene end by 7 bases; junction bases not matched to a gene: 3. The CDR3 sequence is 16 residues long. CDR3 amino acids: CASSIELAGGWNEQFF. For the CDR3, the DNA is TGTGCCAGTAGTATAGAACTAGCGGGAGGGTGGAATGAGCAGTTCTTC.

The chain carries TRBV5-1 and TRBJ1-6; unclear D gene. This CDR3 has 14 amino acids. V lost 5 bases and J lost 5, with 11 bases in between. The V gene's germline CDR1 is SGHRS and CDR2 YFSETQ. CDR3 amino acids: CASRDQLNNSPLHF. For the CDR3, the DNA is TGCGCCAGCAGAGATCAGTTAAATAATTCACCCCTCCACTTT.

This sequence joins TRBV27 and TRBJ2-5, with D possibly matching TRBD1 (5 bases). V lost 6 bases and J 5 bases, leaving 19 bases between the germline ends. The CDR3 spans 15 residues. Germline loops: CDR1 MNHEY, CDR2 SMNVEV (reference sequence). CDR3 sequence: CASRSIRGSGETQYF. CDR3 bases: TGTGCCAGCAGATCCATTAGGGGATCCGGGGAGACCCAGTACTTC.